These 17 T cell receptor beta chains originate from one sample sequenced in a study of OX40 agonist ivuxolimab in advanced cancers. The protocol was immunoSEQ multiplex PCR, while the TCRdb copy is restricted to in-frame clones and leaves out a portion. The sample lists roughly 110,000 clones, 75% to 95% occurring once. This sample comprised CD4+ or CD8+ T cells sorted from blood, obtained in a trial of the OX40 agonist ivuxolimab. The receptors come from an adult with an advanced solid tumor such as melanoma, head and neck, liver or kidney cancer.

The chain couples TRBV28 to TRBJ2-5, with D perhaps matching TRBD1 (7 bases). Between the trimmed V and J ends, which lost 2 bases and 4 bases, there was a span of 11 bases. The germline V gene has CDR1 MDHEN and CDR2 SYDVKM. This CDR3 has 14 amino acids. The CDR3 bases are TGTGCCAGCAGTTTACCAGGGGGGTCAGAGACCCAGTACTTC. Protein sequence: CASSLPGGSETQYF. The whole variable domain, filled in from reference TRBV28 and TRBJ2-5, reads DVKVTQSSRYLVKRTGEKVFLECVQDMDHENMFWYRQDPGLGLRLIYFSYDVKMKEKGDIPEGYSVSREKKERFSLILESASTNQTSMYLCASSLPGGSETQYFGPGTRLLVL.

This chain uses TRBV7-2 with TRBJ2-3; D might be TRBD2 (5 bases). Germline CDR1 is SGHTA and CDR2 is FQGNSA. Trimming pared 1 base from V and 2 bases from J, leaving 10 bases between. This CDR3 region has 15 residues. The CDR3 sequence is CASSLEGSYTDTQYF. The CDR3 nucleotides read TGTGCCAGCAGCTTAGAAGGGAGTTACACAGATACGCAGTATTTT.

This rearrangement joins TRBV5-1 to TRBJ2-3; 8 bases line up with TRBD2. V lost 4 bases and J lost 6; bases outside the gene matches: 10. The CDR3 has 15 residues. Germline-derived CDR1 and CDR2 are SGHRS and YFSETQ. CDR3 coding DNA: TGCGCCAGCAGCCTGGATCGGGGGGGCCGGGATACGCAGTATTTT. Translating it yields CASSLDRGGRDTQYF.

This clone was seen more than once but under ten times. This chain joins TRBV7-9 and TRBJ1-1, with D unresolved. This CDR3 spans 13 amino acids. The germline V gene encodes CDR1 SEHNR and CDR2 FQNEAQ (reference sequence). V was cut by 1 base and J by 5 bases, with 8 bases left in between. This CDR3 is CASSLELGTEAFF. The CDR3 region has the DNA TGTGCCAGCAGCTTAGAATTGGGGACTGAAGCTTTCTTT.

The chain is built from TRBV5-1 and TRBJ2-2, with 10 positions matching TRBD1. Germline CDR1 and CDR2: SGHRS and YFSETQ. The V gene end was trimmed by 4 bases and the J gene end by 7 bases; junction bases not matched to a gene: 4. The CDR3 length is 14 residues. The CDR3 here is CASSPDRGSGELFF. The CDR3 region has the DNA TGCGCCAGCAGCCCGGACAGGGGGAGCGGGGAGCTGTTTTTT.

This clone was recorded only once. The V gene is TRBV5-8, the J gene TRBJ1-2; D unclear. CDR1 is SGHTS, CDR2 YDEGEE, per germline. The V gene lost 2 bases and the J gene lost 1 base, with 3 bases spanning the gap. The CDR3 is 12 amino acids. CDR3 nucleotides: TGTGCCAGCAGCTTTGGTAACTATGGCTACACCTTC. Translation: CASSFGNYGYTF. Looking up the rest from reference TRBV5-8 and TRBJ1-2 gives the full variable domain: EAGVTQSPTHLIKTRGQQATLRCSPISGHTSVYWYQQALGLGLQFLLWYDEGEERNRGNFPPRFSGRQFPNYSSELNVNALELEDSALYLCASSFGNYGYTFGSGTRLTVV.

The sample holds a few counts of this clone. This chain links TRBV29-1 with TRBJ1-5, with a tentative D call TRBD1 (5 bases). Germline CDR1 and CDR2: SQVTM and ANQGSEA. CDR3 size: 13 residues. Trimming took 4 bases from V and 2 from J, leaving 9 bases between them. Here the CDR3 DNA reads TGCAGCGTTGGTGGGGGAGGCAATCAGCCCCAGCATTTT. Protein sequence: CSVGGGGNQPQHF.

The chain combines TRBV9 with TRBJ2-7; the match to TRBD2 covers 10 bases. The J segment lost 3 bases and the V segment lost 3 bases, leaving 6 bases of the junction unmatched. The germline V gene has CDR1 SGDLS and CDR2 YYNGEE. The CDR3 consists of 15 residues. The CDR3 DNA is TGTGCCAGCAGCGAGGGTTCTAGCGGGGGCTACGAGCAGTACTTC. It specifies CASSEGSSGGYEQYF.

The chain is built from TRBV11-2 and TRBJ2-2; TRBD1 might be the D (5 bases). Between the trimmed V and J ends, which lost 1 base and 7 bases, there was a span of 13 bases. The CDR3 totals 15 residues. Germline CDR1 SGHAT, CDR2 FQNNGV. DNA of the CDR3: TGTGCCAGCAGCTTAGCTCCTCAGGGAATCGGGGAGCTGTTTTTT. Translated, it gives CASSLAPQGIGELFF.

This clone is a singleton in its sample. The rearrangement links TRBV5-6 to TRBJ2-7, with TRBD1 matching 8 bases. CDR3 length: 16 amino acids. The J segment lost 1 base and the V segment lost 1 base, leaving 7 bases of the junction unmatched. Germline V gene sequence: CDR1 SGHDT, CDR2 YYEEEE. CDR3 protein: CASSLSQGAHSYEQYF. The CDR3 nucleotides are TGTGCCAGCAGCTTGAGCCAGGGGGCCCATTCCTACGAGCAGTACTTC.

V is TRBV28 and J is TRBJ1-2; D unresolved. Trimming stripped 6 bases from V and 3 bases from J, with 14 bases between. The CDR3 has 14 residues. The germline V gene encodes CDR1 MDHEN and CDR2 SYDVKM. CDR3 sequence: CASSPPYRDYGYTF. In DNA form, the CDR3 reads TGTGCCAGCAGCCCACCCTACAGAGACTATGGCTACACCTTC.

The gene calls are TRBV7-2 and TRBJ1-4; D gene uncertain. CDR1 SGHTA and CDR2 FQGNSA come from the germline V gene. The ends were cut back, 5 bases at V and 0 bases at J, with 10 bases in the middle. The CDR3 runs to 15 residues. This CDR3 reads CASSSPHSTNEKLFF. CDR3 nucleotides: TGTGCCAGCAGCAGCCCCCACTCAACTAATGAAAAACTGTTTTTT.

This clone has only one observation. The V gene is TRBV5-1, the J gene TRBJ1-2, with D uncertain. Germline V gene sequence: CDR1 SGHRS, CDR2 YFSETQ. Trimming cost V 4 bases and J 5 bases, with 15 bases left between them. There are 14 residues in the CDR3. The CDR3 nucleotides read TGCGCCAGCAGCCCTCGAATGGCTGATTATGGCTACACCTTC. It translates to CASSPRMADYGYTF. The full variable domain, its missing parts supplied by reference TRBV5-1 and TRBJ1-2, is KAGVTQTPRYLIKTRGQQVTLSCSPISGHRSVSWYQQTPGQGLQFLFEYFSETQRNKGNFPGRFSGRQFSNSRSEMNVSTLELGDSALYLCASSPRMADYGYTFGSGTRLTVV.

CDR3 residues: CASSTDRNTEAFF. The CDR3 bases are TGTGCCAGCTCAACCGACAGGAACACTGAAGCTTTCTTT. The chain has TRBV18 and TRBJ1-1, with D possibly matching TRBD1 (5 bases). CDR1 is KGHSH, CDR2 LQKENI, per germline. This CDR3 contains 13 residues. Trimming took off 5 bases at V and 1 base at J, with 8 bases between the two ends.

V is TRBV18 and J is TRBJ2-1; 13 bases are a match to TRBD2. After removal of 3 bases from V and 12 bases from J, the junction contained 11 bases not matched to a gene. This CDR3 region has 16 residues. From germline, CDR1 is KGHSH and CDR2 LQKENI. CDR3 coding DNA: TGTGCCAGCTCACCGCGAACGGGACTAGCGGGGAGGATGCAGTTCTTC. It translates to CASSPRTGLAGRMQFF.

This chain connects TRBV7-3 to TRBJ2-7, with TRBD1 identical over 8 bases. Losses at the gene ends were 6 bases for V and 3 bases for J; bases not matched to a gene: 10. CDR3 length: 15 residues. CDR1 and CDR2 from the germline V gene are SGHTA and FQGTGA. The DNA for the CDR3 is TGTGCCAGCAGGTTCGGGACAGGCGGAGGCTACGAGCAGTACTTC. Its translation: CASRFGTGGGYEQYF.

V is TRBV18 and J is TRBJ2-7; D is possibly TRBD1 (6 bases). V dropped 5 bases and J dropped 7 bases, with 9 bases sitting between them. Looked up from germline, CDR1 is KGHSH and CDR2 is LQKENI. The length of the CDR3 is 11 residues. The CDR3 region is CASSSQGEQYF. The CDR3 DNA reads as TGTGCCAGCTCATCTCAGGGGGAGCAGTACTTC.